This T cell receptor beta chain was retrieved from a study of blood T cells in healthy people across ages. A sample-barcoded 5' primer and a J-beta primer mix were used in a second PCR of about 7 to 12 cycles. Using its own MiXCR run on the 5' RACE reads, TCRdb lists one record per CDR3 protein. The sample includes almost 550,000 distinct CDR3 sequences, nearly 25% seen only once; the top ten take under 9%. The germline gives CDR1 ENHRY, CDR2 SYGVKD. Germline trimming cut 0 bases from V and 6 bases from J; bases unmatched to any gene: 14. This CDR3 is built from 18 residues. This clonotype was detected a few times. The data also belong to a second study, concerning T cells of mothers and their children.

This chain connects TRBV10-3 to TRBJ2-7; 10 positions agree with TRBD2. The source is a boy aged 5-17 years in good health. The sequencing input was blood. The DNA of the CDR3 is TGTGCCATCAGTGAGTCGATGTCTAGCGGGAGTTTGGGTCTCGAGCAGTACTTC. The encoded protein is CAISESMSSGSLGLEQYF.